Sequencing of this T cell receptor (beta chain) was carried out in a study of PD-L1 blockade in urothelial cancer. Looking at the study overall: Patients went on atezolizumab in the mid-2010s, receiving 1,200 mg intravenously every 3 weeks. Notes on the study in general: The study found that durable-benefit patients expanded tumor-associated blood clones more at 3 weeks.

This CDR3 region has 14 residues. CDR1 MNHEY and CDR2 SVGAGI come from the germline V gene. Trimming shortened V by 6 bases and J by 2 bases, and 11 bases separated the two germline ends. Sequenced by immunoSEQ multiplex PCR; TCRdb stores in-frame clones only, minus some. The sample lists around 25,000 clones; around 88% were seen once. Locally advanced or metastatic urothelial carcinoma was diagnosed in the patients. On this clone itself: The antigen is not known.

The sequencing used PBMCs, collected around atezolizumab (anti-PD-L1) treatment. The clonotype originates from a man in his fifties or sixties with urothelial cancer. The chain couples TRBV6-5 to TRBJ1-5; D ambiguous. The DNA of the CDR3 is TGTGCCAGCAGCCCTCACAGTGGCAATCAGCCCCAGCATTTT. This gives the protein CASSPHSGNQPQHF.